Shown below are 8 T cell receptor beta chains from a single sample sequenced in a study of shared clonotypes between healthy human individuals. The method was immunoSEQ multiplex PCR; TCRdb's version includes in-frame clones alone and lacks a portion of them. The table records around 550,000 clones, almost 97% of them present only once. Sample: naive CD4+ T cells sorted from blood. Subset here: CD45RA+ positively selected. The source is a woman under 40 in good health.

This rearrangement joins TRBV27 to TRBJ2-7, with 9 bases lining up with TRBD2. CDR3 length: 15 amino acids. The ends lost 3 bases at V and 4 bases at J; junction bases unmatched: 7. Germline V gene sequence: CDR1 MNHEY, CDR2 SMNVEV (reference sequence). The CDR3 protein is CASSFGGREKYEQYF. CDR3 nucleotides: TGTGCCAGCAGTTTTGGCGGGAGGGAGAAATACGAGCAGTACTTC.

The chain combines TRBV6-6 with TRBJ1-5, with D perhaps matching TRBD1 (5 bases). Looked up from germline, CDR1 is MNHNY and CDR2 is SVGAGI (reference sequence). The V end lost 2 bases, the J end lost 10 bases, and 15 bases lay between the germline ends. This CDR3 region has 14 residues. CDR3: CASSYQGGVFPQHF. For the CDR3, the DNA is TGTGCCAGCAGTTACCAGGGAGGGGTTTTTCCCCAGCATTTT.

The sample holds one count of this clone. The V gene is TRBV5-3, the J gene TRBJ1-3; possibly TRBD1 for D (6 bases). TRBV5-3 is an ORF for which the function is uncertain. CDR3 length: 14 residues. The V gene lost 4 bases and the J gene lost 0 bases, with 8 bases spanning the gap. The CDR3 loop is CARSADSSGNTIYF. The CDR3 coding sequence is TGTGCCAGAAGCGCGGACAGCTCTGGAAACACCATATATTTT.

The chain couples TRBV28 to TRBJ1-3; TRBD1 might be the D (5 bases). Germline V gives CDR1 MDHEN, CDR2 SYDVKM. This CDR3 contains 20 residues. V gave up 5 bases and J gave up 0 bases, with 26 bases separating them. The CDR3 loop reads CASSPLSRWGTLSSGNTIYF. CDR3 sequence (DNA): TGTGCCAGCAGTCCCCTGTCCCGGTGGGGGACCCTGAGCTCTGGAAACACCATATATTTT.

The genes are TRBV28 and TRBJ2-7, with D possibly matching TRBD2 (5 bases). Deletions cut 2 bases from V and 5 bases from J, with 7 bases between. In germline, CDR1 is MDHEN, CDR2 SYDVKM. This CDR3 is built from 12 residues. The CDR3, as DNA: TGTGCCAGCAGTTTACGGGAAAACGAGCAGTACTTC. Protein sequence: CASSLRENEQYF.

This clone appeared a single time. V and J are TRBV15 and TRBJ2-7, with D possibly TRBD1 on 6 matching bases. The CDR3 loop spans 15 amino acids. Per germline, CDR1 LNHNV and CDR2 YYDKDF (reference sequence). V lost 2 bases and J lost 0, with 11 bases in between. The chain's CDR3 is CATSRSGDNSYEQYF. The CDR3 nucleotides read TGTGCCACCAGCAGATCCGGGGACAACTCCTACGAGCAGTACTTC.

The CDR3 sequence is CASSFTSGRVNEQFF. The CDR3 bases are TGCGCCAGCAGCTTTACTAGCGGGAGGGTCAATGAGCAGTTCTTC. The chain joins TRBV5-1 to TRBJ2-1; 13 bases map to TRBD2. Trimming cost V 2 bases and J 6 bases; bases outside gene matches: 2. The V gene's germline CDR1 is SGHRS and CDR2 YFSETQ. The CDR3 spans 15 residues.

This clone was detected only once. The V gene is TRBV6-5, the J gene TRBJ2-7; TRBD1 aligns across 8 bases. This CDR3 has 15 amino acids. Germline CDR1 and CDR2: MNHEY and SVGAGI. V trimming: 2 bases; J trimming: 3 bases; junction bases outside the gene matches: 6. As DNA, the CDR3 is TGTGCCAGCAGTTACGCCAGGGGGCGAATCTACGAGCAGTACTTC. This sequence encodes CASSYARGRIYEQYF.